This TCR beta chain derives from a study of shared clonotypes between healthy human individuals. V was clipped by 1 base and J by 8 bases, with 11 bases between them. Germline CDR1 reads MGHRA; CDR2 reads YSYEKL. The CDR3 contains 13 residues. Naive CD8 cells, CD45RO-negative and positively selected for CCR7, excluded terminally differentiated effector memory CD45RA+ cells. Study processing details: With immunoSEQ giving junction-only sequences and no quality scores, filtering differed. Profiling relied on immunoSEQ multiplex PCR, and the TCRdb table lists in-frame clones only, not all of them. D and trimming were read from the DNA, whereas the V and J calls and clone size are those reported in that table. The table has over 2 million clones, less than 95% seen once.

The chain is built from TRBV4-1 and TRBJ1-1; D gene ambiguous. The clonotype comes from a man in his late teens or twenties in good health. Specimen: naive CD8+ T cells sorted from blood. CDR3 sequence reads: CASSQARNKEAFF. As DNA, the CDR3 is TGCGCCAGCAGCCAAGCACGTAACAAGGAAGCTTTCTTT.